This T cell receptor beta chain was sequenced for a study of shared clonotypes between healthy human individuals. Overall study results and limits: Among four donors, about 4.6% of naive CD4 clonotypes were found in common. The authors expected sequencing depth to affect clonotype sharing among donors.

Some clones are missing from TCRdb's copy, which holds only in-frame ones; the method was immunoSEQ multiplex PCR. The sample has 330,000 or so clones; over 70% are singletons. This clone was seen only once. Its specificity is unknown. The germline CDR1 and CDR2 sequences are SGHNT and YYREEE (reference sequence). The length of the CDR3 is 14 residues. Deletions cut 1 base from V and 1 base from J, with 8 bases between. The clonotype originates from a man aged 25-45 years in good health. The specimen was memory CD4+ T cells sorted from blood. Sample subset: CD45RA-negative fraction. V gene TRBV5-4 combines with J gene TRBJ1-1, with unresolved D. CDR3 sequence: CASSLTSQNTEAFF. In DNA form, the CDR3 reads TGTGCCAGCAGCTTGACCTCACAGAACACTGAAGCTTTCTTT.